This T cell receptor (beta chain) was captured in a study of blood T cells in healthy people across ages (dated by TCRdb to between 2014 and 2017). About the full investigation: In model experiments, template switching captured about one uniquely barcoded TCR beta cDNA molecule for every two T cells. Age-related changes in TCR beta repertoire diversity were measured in the study by deep sequencing normalized with unique cDNA molecular identifiers. The donors were divided into four age groups: young (average approximately 15 years), middle-aged (about 39), aged (under 70) and long-lived (about 84). To avoid experimental bias, donors of different ages were randomly spread across the sequencing lanes. Two additional independent replicas of 1 million unique cDNA reads from the same blood draw were analyzed for two donors (one aged 18 to 30 and one aged 80 or older).

Systemically healthy Caucasian individuals from Russia, 35 to 40 in total and aged roughly 6 to 100 years, were included as donors. Each donor gave around 9 milliliters of peripheral blood, collected into EDTA-treated Vacutainer tubes. PBMCs were isolated by Ficoll-Paque density-gradient centrifugation, with at least 6.5 million obtained per sample. Trizol reagent was used to extract total RNA from PBMCs, with at least 6 micrograms per sample. Naive CD45RAhigh/CD27high T cell percentages were measured by flow cytometry on a PBMC aliquot from every donor. Receptors were amplified or captured by 5' RACE. This sample was sequenced with an Illumina HiSeq 2500. A second roughly 7 to 11 cycle PCR used a sample-barcoded 5' primer and a J-beta primer mix. Each TCR beta cDNA molecule received a unique molecular identifier from a template-switch 5' adaptor carrying 12 random nucleotides. Each sample yielded at least 3 million CDR3-containing paired-end reads. First-strand cDNA was synthesized from all RNA with the Mint cDNA synthesis kit, primed by a TRBC-specific oligonucleotide. All cDNA was treated with uracil-DNA glycosylase and then went through a first 18-cycle PCR with the universal primers M1SS and BC2_uni_R. The study's processing was this. For normalization, 1 million high-quality reads, each with a distinct molecular identifier, were randomly selected from each sample. Reads sharing molecular identifiers were discarded rather than binned into consensus sequences. MiTCR, set to a Q25 quality threshold and the strictest error-elimination algorithm, was used for CDR3 identification, clonotype clustering and error correction. A nonparametric unseen species model with Euler transformation was used to estimate a lower bound on total TCR beta diversity. TCRdb ran its own pipeline on the public reads, namely fastp trimming at Q25 and MiXCR clone calling, and kept in-frame beta chains. Here each entry gathers all rows of one CDR3 protein and keeps the most common genes and DNA. For this entry, the V and J calls and clone size follow TCRdb and not the study's own pipeline. The sample table records approximately 800,000 distinct CDR3 sequences; roughly 53% of these occur just once. The ten biggest clones cover under 50% of the sample.

From its cysteine to its phenylalanine, the CDR3 spans 14 amino acids. Only the CDR3 DNA is retained, 42 bases long and in frame from the first base. The CDR1 and CDR2 encoded by the germline V gene are SGHVS and FQNEAQ. What the authors observed across the whole study: The long-lived group showed more naive CD4+ T cells, fewer expanded clones and increased TCR diversity than the aged group, suggesting age selection. Bulk unsorted PBMC profiling prevented conclusive comparison of naive and antigen-experienced compartments. Estimates of total diversity based on one million sequenced T cells were regarded as lower bounds and as underestimates. A strong correlation was found between observed TCR beta diversity and the percentage of naive T cells measured by flow cytometry. As age increased, observed TCR beta diversity per million T cells dropped in a roughly linear way, and a significant reduction was already evident by age approximately 40. Because the CMV infection status of the donors was unknown, age-related changes in expanded clonotypes may potentially have been confounded.

With regard to this clonotype: Its target antigen remains unknown. No much larger clone exists at a distance of one base, and base qualities are not known.

The sequence is built from TRBV7-8 and TRBJ2-4, with 8 bases aligning to TRBD2. The better agreement between TRBJ2-7 and the DNA end casts doubt on the J call. This clonotype originated in a man older than 75 in good health. Sequencing input: blood. CDR3 sequence: CASSLSGSHYEQYF. The nucleotide sequence is TGTGCCAGCAGCTTAAGCGGGAGCCACTACGAGCAGTACTTC.